The present T cell receptor beta chain was sequenced within a study of shared clonotypes between healthy human individuals. Findings of the study overall: The study generally estimated greater richness for naive than memory subsets.

The investigators split CD4+ cells into a CD45RA+ naive subset and a CD45RA-negative memory subset. Comment on this clone: Its specificity is not known.

The assay ran at deep level. In the authors' workflow: For the immunoSEQ data, sequences were junction-only without quality scores, so filtering differed. Only in-frame clones appear in the TCRdb table, and some are missing; sequencing was by immunoSEQ multiplex PCR. V and J calls and clone size are those listed in that table; D and trimming were worked out from the DNA. The sample records under 2.5 million clones, about 90% being singletons. Sequences were obtained from naive CD4+ T cells from PBMCs. Specified subset: CD45RA+ positively selected. This TCR derives from a young man in good health. Some clones in this sample may be carry-over from other donors' samples.

CDR3 DNA sequence: TGTGCCAGCAGCTTGGTTTGGTCCGACAGGGTCAATCAGCCCCAGCATTTT. This codes for CASSLVWSDRVNQPQHF. The rearrangement uses TRBV5-5 and TRBJ1-5; 7 positions match TRBD1. Trimming took 0 bases from V and 3 from J; bases not matched to a gene: 9. The CDR3 is made up of 17 amino acids. Germline CDR1 reads SGHKS; CDR2 reads YYEKEE (reference sequence). The full variable domain, with the rest looked up from reference TRBV5-5 and TRBJ1-5, is DAGVTQSPTHLIKTRGQQVTLRCSPISGHKSVSWYQQVLGQGPQFIFQYYEKEERGRGNFPDRFSARQFPNYSSELNVNALLLGDSALYLCASSLVWSDRVNQPQHFGDGTRLSIL.